A few counts support the clone carrying this T cell receptor beta chain. Its cognate antigen is unknown. This specimen belongs to a study of T cells in Graves' hyperthyroidism and ophthalmopathy. At the level of the study: Peripheral blood was obtained at initial diagnosis, preceding any treatment. Study results and caveats: Most thyroid clonotypes with frequency above 0.001 were detected in blood. Model output signaled ophthalmopathy a median roughly 6 months ahead of onset.

The CDR3 runs to 15 residues. Germline CDR1 and CDR2: SGHTA and FQGNSA. The junction had 3 bases not matched to a gene; V was cut back by 1 base and J by 4 bases. Researchers took RNA transcripts and amplified the TCR beta CDR3 regions from them. The HTBI set primed first-round TCR CDR3 RT-PCR. One entry per CDR3 protein results from TCRdb running MiXCR on the multiplex PCR reads. The sample shows fewer than 550,000 distinct CDR3 sequences, 15% to 19% of them seen only once. Input material: blood. The J gene is TRBJ2-3, the V gene TRBV7-2; 9 positions agree with TRBD2. The receptor comes from a woman under 30 with Graves' hyperthyroidism. CDR3 protein: CASSLGAGGPDTQYF. CDR3 nucleotide sequence: TGTGCCAGCAGCTTAGGGGCGGGGGGGCCAGATACGCAGTATTTT.